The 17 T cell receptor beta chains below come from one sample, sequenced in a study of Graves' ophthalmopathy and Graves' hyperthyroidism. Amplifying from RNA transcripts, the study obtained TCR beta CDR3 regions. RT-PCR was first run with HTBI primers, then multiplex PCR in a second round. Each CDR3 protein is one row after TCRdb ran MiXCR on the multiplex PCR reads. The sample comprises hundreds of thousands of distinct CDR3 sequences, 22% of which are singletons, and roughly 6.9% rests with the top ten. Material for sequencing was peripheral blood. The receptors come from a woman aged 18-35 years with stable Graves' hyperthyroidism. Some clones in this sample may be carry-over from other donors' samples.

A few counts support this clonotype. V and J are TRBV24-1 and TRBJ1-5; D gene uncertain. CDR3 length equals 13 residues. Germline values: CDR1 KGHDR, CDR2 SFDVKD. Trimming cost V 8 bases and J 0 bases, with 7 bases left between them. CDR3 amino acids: CATNDGSNQPQHF. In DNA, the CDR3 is TGTGCCACCAATGACGGTAGCAATCAGCCCCAGCATTTT.

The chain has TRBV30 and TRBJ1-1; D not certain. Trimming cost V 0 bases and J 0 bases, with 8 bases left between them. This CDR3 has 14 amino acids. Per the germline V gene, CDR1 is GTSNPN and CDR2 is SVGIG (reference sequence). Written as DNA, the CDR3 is TGTGCCTGGAGTGTAACAGCCATGAACACTGAAGCTTTCTTT. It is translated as CAWSVTAMNTEAFF.

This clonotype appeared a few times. CDR3: CAGGTGDNSPLHF. The CDR3 nucleotides are TGTGCCGGGGGGACAGGGGATAATTCACCCCTCCACTTT. The chain couples TRBV2 to TRBJ1-6; 10 nucleotides agree with TRBD1. CDR3 size: 13 residues. CDR1 is SNHLY, CDR2 FYNNEI, per germline. The junction had 3 bases not matched to a gene; V was cut back by 11 bases and J by 5 bases.

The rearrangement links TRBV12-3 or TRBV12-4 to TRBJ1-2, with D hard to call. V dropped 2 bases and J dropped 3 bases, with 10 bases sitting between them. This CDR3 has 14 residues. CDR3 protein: CASSLQAMYYGYTF. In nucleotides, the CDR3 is TGTGCCAGCAGTTTACAGGCCATGTACTATGGCTACACCTTC.

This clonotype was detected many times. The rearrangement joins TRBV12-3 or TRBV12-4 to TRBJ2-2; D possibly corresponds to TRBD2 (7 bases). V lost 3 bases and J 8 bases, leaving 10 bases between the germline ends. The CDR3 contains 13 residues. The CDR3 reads CASSFGGAGELFF. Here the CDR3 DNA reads TGTGCCAGCAGTTTTGGGGGGGCTGGGGAGCTGTTTTTT.

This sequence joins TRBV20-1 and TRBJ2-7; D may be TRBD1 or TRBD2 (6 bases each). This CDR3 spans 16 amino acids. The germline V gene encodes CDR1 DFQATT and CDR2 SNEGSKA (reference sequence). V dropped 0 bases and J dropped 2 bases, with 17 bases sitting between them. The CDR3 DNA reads TGCAGTGCTAGAGATTTTACCGGGGGCAGTACCTACGAGCAGTACTTC. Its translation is CSARDFTGGSTYEQYF.

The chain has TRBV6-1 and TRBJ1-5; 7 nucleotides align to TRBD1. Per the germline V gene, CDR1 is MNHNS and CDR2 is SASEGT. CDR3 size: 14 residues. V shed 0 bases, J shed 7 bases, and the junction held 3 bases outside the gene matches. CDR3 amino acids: CASSEAGGRQPQHF. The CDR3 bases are TGTGCCAGCAGTGAAGCAGGGGGCAGGCAGCCCCAGCATTTT.

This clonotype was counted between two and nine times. This chain's CDR3 is CSARGKLRDKGNGYTF. CDR3 DNA: TGCAGTGCTAGAGGGAAACTCCGGGACAAAGGGAATGGCTACACCTTC. The chain uses TRBV20-1 and TRBJ1-2, with a weak D call TRBD1 (6 bases). V dropped 1 base and J dropped 6 bases, with 21 bases sitting between them. Germline CDR1 DFQATT, CDR2 SNEGSKA (reference sequence). The CDR3 loop spans 16 amino acids.

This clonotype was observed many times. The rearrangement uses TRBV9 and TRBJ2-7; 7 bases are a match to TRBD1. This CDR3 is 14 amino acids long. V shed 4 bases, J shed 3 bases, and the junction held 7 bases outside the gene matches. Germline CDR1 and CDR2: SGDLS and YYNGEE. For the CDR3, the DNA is TGTGCCAGCAGCCCTCGAACAGGGGACTACGAGCAGTACTTC. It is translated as CASSPRTGDYEQYF. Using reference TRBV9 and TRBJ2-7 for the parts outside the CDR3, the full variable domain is DSGVTQTPKHLITATGQRVTLRCSPRSGDLSVYWYQQSLDQGLQFLIQYYNGEERAKGNILERFSAQQFPDLHSELNLSSLELGDSALYFCASSPRTGDYEQYFGPGTRLTVT.

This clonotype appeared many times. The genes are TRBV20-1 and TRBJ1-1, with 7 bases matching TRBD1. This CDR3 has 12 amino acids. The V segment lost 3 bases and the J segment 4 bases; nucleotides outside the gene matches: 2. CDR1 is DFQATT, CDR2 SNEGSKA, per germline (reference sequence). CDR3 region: CSASTGATEAFF. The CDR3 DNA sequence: TGCAGTGCTAGTACAGGGGCCACTGAAGCTTTCTTT.

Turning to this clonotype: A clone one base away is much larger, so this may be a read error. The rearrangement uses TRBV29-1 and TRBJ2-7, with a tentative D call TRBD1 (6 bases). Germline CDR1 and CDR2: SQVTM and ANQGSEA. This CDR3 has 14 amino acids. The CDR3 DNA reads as TGCATCGTGCACATCCCAAGGGGGAACTACGAGCAGTACTTC. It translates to CIVHIPRGNYEQYF.

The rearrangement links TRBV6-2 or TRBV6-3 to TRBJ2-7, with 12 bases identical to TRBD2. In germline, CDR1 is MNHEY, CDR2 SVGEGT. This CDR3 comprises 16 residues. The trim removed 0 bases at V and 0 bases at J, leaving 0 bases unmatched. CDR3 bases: TGTGCCAGCAGTTACTCGACTAGCGGGAGCTCCTACGAGCAGTACTTC. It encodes CASSYSTSGSSYEQYF.

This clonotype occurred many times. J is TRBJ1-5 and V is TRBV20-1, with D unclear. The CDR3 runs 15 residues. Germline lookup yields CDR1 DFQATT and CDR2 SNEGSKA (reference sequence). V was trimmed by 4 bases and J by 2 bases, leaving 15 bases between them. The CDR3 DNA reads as TGCAGTGCTATAGTAGACTTCGGGGGCAATCAGCCCCAGCATTTT. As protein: CSAIVDFGGNQPQHF.

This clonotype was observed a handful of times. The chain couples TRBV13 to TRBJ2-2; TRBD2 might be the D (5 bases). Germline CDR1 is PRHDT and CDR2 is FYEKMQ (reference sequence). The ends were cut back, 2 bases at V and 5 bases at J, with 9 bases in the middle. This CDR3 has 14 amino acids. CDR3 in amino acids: CASSLIWETGELFF. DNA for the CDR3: TGTGCCAGCAGCTTAATTTGGGAGACCGGGGAGCTGTTTTTT.

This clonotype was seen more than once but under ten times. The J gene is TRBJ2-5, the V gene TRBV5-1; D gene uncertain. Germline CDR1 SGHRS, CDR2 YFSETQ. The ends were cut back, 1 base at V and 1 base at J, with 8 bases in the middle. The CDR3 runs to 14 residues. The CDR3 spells CASSLSMAQETQYF. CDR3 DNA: TGCGCCAGCAGCTTGTCTATGGCCCAAGAGACCCAGTACTTC.

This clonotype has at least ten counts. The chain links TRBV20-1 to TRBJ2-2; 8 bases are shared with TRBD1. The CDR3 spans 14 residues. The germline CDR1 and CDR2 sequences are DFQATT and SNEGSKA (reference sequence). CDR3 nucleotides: TGCAGGACTCAGGGGGCAGAGAACACCGGGGAGCTGTTTTTT. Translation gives CRTQGAENTGELFF.

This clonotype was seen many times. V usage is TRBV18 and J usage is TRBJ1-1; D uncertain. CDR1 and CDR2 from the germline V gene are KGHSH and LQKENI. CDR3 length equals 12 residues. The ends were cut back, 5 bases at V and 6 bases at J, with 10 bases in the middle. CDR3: CASSIERPEAFF. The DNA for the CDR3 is TGTGCCAGCTCAATAGAGAGGCCTGAAGCTTTCTTT.